This T cell receptor beta chain was obtained from a study of blood T cell repertoires in COVID-19. For the study at large: COVID-19 samples collected from the United States, Italy and Spain covered acute and convalescent phases. Sources were T cells, B-cell-depleted T cells, or PBMCs; the material itself was cDNA or gDNA.

Authors' methods: Reference gene primers were amplified, and this amplification served to estimate nucleated cell counts. Produced via immunoSEQ multiplex PCR; TCRdb's table is partial and in-frame only. V and J calls and clone size are copied from that table; D and trimming were computed from the DNA. The sample lists roughly 120,000 clones, around four fifths seen once, with around 6.2% in the top ten. Seattle-derived patients entered the study during active infection and were followed longitudinally. CDR3 length equals 12 residues. V shed 6 bases and J shed 3 bases, with 7 bases lying between them. Germline assignment: CDR1 MNHEY and CDR2 SVGAGI.

Sequencing input: peripheral blood. This sequence joins TRBV6-5 and TRBJ2-3, with a possible D match to TRBD1 (5 bases). The receptor was isolated from an elderly man with COVID-19, enrolled during active disease. Here the CDR3 reads CASRGQTDTQYF. The CDR3 DNA reads as TGTGCCAGCAGGGGGCAGACAGATACGCAGTATTTT.